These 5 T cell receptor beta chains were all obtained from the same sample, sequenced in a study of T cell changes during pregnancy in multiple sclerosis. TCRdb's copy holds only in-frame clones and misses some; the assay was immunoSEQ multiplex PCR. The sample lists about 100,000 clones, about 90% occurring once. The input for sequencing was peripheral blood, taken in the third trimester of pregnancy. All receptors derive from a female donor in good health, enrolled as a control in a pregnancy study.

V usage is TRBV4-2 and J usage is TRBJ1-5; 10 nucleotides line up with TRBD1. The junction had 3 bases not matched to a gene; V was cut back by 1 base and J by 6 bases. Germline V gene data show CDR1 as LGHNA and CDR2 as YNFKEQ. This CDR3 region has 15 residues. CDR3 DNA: TGTGCCAGCAGCCAAGGGGGACAGGGGAGTCAGCCCCAGCATTTT. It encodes CASSQGGQGSQPQHF.

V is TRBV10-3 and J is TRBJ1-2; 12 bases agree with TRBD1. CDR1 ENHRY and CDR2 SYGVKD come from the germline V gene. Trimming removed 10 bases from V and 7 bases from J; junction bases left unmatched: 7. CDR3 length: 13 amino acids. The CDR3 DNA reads TGTGCCACCGCCGGGACAGGGGGCGGTGGCTACACCTTC. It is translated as CATAGTGGGGYTF.

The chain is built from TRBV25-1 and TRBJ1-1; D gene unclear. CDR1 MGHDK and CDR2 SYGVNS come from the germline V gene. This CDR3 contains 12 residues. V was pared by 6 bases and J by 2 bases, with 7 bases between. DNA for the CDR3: TGTGCCAGCAGACAGAGTAACACTGAAGCTTTCTTT. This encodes CASRQSNTEAFF.

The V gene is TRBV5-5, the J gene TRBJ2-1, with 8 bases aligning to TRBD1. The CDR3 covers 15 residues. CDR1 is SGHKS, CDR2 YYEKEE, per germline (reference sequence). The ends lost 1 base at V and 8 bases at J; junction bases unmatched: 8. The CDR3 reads CASSLYATGDYEQFF. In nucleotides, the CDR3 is TGTGCCAGCAGCTTGTATGCGACAGGGGACTATGAGCAGTTCTTC.

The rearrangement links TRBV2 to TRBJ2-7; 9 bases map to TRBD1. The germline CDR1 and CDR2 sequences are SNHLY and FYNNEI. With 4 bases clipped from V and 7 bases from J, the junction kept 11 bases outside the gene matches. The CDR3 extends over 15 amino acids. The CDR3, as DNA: TGTGCCAGCAGTGGCCGGACAGGGGTCTTGGCAGAGCAGTACTTC. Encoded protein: CASSGRTGVLAEQYF.